This TCR beta chain was recovered during a study of T-cell memory formation after mild COVID-19. Overall study context: There were largely donor-specific TCR clusters. General observations from the study: Clones that got smaller from day 15 to 85 had even CD4/CD8, while clones growing later tipped toward CD4+. Pre-infection memory harbored some responding clones, suggesting cross-reactive memory joined.

The 5'RACE method, run with constant-segment primers, produced TCR alpha and TCR beta cDNA libraries (carrying sample barcodes and UMIs). Each CDR3 protein is one row after TCRdb ran MiXCR on the 5' RACE reads. The data hold about 560,000 distinct CDR3 sequences, with roughly 20% observed a single time. V was clipped by 11 bases and J by 2 bases, with 17 bases between them. CDR3 length: 14 residues. From germline, CDR1 is ENHRY and CDR2 SYGVKD. This clonotype has just a few counts. Its antigen is still unknown. The chain is built from TRBV10-3 and TRBJ2-3; D perhaps matches TRBD2 (6 bases). Sequenced input: PBMCs or a T cell subset sorted from them (not recorded which). The receptor's source is an adult woman who had mild COVID-19 (a few samples of this study predate the infection). Cell type and time point are not known. CDR3 region: CAVWAGPNTDTQYF. CDR3 coding DNA: TGTGCCGTCTGGGCGGGACCGAACACAGATACGCAGTATTTT.